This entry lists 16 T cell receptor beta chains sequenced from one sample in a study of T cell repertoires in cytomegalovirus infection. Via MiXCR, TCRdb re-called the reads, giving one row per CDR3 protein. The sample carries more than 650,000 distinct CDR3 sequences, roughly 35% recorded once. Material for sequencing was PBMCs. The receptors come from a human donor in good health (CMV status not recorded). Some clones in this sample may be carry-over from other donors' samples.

CDR3 bases: TGTGCCAGTAGTATAGATCTGGGGCTAATGGGCACAGATACGCAGTATTTT. Its translation is CASSIDLGLMGTDTQYF. The chain recombines TRBV19 with TRBJ2-3; the D gene is possibly TRBD1 (5 bases). V was clipped by 0 bases and J by 1 base, with 14 bases between them. There are 17 residues in the CDR3. Germline lookup yields CDR1 LNHDA and CDR2 SQIVND (reference sequence).

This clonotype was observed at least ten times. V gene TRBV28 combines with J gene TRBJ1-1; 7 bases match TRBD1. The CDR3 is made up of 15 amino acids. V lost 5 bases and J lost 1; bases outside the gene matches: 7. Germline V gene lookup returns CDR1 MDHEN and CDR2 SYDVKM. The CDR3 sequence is CASSRAGTANTEAFF. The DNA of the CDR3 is TGTGCCAGCAGTAGAGCGGGGACAGCGAACACTGAAGCTTTCTTT. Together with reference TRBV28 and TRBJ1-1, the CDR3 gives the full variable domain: DVKVTQSSRYLVKRTGEKVFLECVQDMDHENMFWYRQDPGLGLRLIYFSYDVKMKEKGDIPEGYSVSREKKERFSLILESASTNQTSMYLCASSRAGTANTEAFFGQGTRLTVV.

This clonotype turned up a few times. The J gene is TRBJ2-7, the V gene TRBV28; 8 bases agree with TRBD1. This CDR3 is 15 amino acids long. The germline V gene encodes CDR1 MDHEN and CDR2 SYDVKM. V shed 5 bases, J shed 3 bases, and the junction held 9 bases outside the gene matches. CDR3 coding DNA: TGTGCCAGCAGTAAGAGCCGGACAGGGTTCTACGAGCAGTACTTC. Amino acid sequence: CASSKSRTGFYEQYF. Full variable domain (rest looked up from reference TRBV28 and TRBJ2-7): DVKVTQSSRYLVKRTGEKVFLECVQDMDHENMFWYRQDPGLGLRLIYFSYDVKMKEKGDIPEGYSVSREKKERFSLILESASTNQTSMYLCASSKSRTGFYEQYFGPGTRLTVT.

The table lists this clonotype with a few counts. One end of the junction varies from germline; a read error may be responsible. The CDR3, as DNA: TGTGCCAGCAGCCCCCTTCCCGGGACTGCTAAAGCAGGCTTC. This encodes CASSPLPGTAKAGF. The chain has TRBV7-2 and TRBJ1-2; D is possibly TRBD1 (5 bases). Germline values: CDR1 SGHTA, CDR2 FQGNSA. This CDR3 contains 14 residues.

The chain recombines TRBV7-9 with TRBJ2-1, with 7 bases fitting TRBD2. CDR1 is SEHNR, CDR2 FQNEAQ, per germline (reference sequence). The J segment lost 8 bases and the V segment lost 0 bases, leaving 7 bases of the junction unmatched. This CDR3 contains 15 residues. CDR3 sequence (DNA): TGTGCCAGCAGCTTAGCCGGGACTACACTCGATGAGCAGTTCTTC. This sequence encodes CASSLAGTTLDEQFF.

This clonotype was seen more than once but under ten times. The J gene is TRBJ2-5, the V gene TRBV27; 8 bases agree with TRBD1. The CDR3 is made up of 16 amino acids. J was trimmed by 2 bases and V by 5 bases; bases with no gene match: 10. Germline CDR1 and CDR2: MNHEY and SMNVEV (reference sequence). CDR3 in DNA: TGTGCCAGCAGTCCCATCTCTGGGACAGGTCAAGAGACCCAGTACTTC. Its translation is CASSPISGTGQETQYF.

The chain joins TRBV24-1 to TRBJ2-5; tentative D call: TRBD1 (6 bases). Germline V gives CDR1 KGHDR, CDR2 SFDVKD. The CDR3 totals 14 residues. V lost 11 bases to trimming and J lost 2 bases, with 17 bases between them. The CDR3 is CAKGTGMEQETQYF. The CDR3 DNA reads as TGTGCCAAGGGAACAGGGATGGAGCAAGAGACCCAGTACTTC.

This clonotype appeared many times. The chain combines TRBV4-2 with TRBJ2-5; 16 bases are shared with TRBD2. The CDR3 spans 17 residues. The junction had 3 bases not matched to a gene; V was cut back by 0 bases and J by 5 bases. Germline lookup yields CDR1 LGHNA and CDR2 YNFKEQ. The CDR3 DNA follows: TGTGCCAGCAGCCAAGAGGGGACTAGCGGGAGGGCGGAGACCCAGTACTTC. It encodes CASSQEGTSGRAETQYF.

CDR3: CASMGQVSYEQYF. CDR3 coding DNA: TGTGCCAGCATGGGACAGGTATCCTACGAGCAGTACTTC. The V gene is TRBV6-1, the J gene TRBJ2-7; 8 positions agree with TRBD1. V gave up 7 bases and J gave up 1 base; unmatched junction bases: 3. This CDR3 is built from 13 residues. Germline loops: CDR1 MNHNS, CDR2 SASEGT.

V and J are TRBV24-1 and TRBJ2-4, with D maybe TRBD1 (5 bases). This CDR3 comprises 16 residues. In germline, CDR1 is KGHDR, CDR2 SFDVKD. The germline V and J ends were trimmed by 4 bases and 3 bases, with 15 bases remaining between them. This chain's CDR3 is CATSESTEKVKNIQYF. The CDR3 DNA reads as TGTGCCACCAGTGAGTCGACAGAGAAGGTCAAAAACATTCAGTACTTC.

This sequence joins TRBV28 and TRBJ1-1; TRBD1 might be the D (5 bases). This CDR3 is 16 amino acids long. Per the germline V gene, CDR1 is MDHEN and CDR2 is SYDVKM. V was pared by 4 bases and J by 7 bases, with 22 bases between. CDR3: CASSSPGRPILIEAFF. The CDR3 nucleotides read TGTGCCAGCAGTTCCCCAGGGCGTCCTATCCTTATTGAAGCTTTCTTT.

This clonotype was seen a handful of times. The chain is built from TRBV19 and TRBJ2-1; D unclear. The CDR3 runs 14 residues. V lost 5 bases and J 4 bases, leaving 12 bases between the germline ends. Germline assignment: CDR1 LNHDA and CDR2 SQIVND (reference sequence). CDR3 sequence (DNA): TGTGCCAGTAGTGGGCAGCCCAAATACAATGAGCAGTTCTTC. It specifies CASSGQPKYNEQFF.

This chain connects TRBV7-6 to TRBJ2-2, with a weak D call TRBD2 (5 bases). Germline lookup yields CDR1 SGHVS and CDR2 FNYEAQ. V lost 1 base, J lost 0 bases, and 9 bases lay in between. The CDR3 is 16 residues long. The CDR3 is CASSLGPTTNTGELFF. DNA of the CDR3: TGTGCCAGCAGCTTAGGGCCGACTACGAACACCGGGGAGCTGTTTTTT.

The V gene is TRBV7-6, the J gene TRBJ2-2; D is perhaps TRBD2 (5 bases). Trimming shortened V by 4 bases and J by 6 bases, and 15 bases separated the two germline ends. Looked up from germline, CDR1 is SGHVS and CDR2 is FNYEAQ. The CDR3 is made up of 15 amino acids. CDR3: CASSSFGNGAGELFF. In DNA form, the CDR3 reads TGTGCCAGCAGCTCCTTCGGGAATGGTGCCGGGGAGCTGTTTTTT.

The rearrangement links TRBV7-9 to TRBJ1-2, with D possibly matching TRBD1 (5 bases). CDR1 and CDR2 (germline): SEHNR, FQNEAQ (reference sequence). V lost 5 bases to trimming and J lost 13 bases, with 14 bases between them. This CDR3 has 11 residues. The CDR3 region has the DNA TGTGCCAGCAGCGTTAGCCGGGGGGTCACCTTC. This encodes CASSVSRGVTF.

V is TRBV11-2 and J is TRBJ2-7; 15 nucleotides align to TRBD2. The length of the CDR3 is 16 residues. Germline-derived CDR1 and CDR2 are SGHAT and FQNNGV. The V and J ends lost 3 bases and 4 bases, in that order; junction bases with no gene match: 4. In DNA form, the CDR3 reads TGTGCCAGCAGCTTCCATGGGACTAGCGGGAGGTACGAGCAGTACTTC. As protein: CASSFHGTSGRYEQYF.